This T cell receptor beta chain derives from a study of graft-versus-host responses after intestinal transplantation. Looking at the study overall: Multivisceral, liver-intestinal, or isolated intestinal grafts were transplanted into recipients. Study observations and caveats: GvH clone levels peaked in circulation, and this peak was associated with early post-transplant HvG declines. GvH clones occurred in recipient marrow; some first appeared in ileum or blood.

Notes on this clone: The antigen is undetermined.

Generated by immunoSEQ multiplex PCR, the TCRdb table keeps only in-frame clones and is missing some. Of about 110,000 clones listed, 90% to 95% were seen once; the top ten hold around 1.2%. Germline V gene lookup returns CDR1 SEHNR and CDR2 FQNEAQ (reference sequence). The CDR3 contains 16 residues. V was clipped by 5 bases and J by 5 bases; unmatched bases: 8. The chain links TRBV7-9 to TRBJ2-1, with TRBD2 matching over 11 bases. The source was unstimulated CD8+ T cells sorted from spleen or lymph node cells, collected before transplant. The receptor comes from a human donor who was the organ donor for an intestinal transplant. CDR3 loop: CASSPRGLAGNNEQFF. The CDR3 DNA reads TGTGCCAGCAGCCCCCGAGGACTAGCGGGTAACAATGAGCAGTTCTTC.